The 17 T cell receptor beta chains reported below all come from one sample, sequenced in a study of breast tumors, draining lymph nodes, adjacent tissues. A single record per CDR3 protein comes from TCRdb applying MiXCR to the multiplex PCR reads. This sample carries over 250,000 distinct CDR3 sequences, roughly 30% of them seen once, and the ten largest clones take 0.85% to 1.2%. Breast cancer patients provided tissue from their axillary draining lymph nodes. The sample was axillary lymph node tissue. These receptors all stem from a female donor with breast cancer. Some clones in this sample may be carry-over from other donors' samples.

This clonotype was detected only a few times. CDR3 residues: CASSLEREGQAGQFF. In DNA form, the CDR3 reads TGTGCCAGCAGCTTAGAGCGGGAGGGCCAGGCGGGGCAGTTCTTC. The chain couples TRBV13 to TRBJ2-1; 10 nucleotides agree with TRBD2. Germline V gene data show CDR1 as PRHDT and CDR2 as FYEKMQ (reference sequence). Trimming removed 1 base from V and 12 bases from J; junction bases left unmatched: 9. This CDR3 is 15 amino acids long. The whole variable domain, filled in from reference TRBV13 and TRBJ2-1, reads AAGVIQSPRHLIKEKRETATLKCYPIPRHDTVYWYQQGPGQDPQFLISFYEKMQSDKGSIPDRFSAQQFSDYHSELNMSSLELGDSALYFCASSLEREGQAGQFFGPGTRLTVL.

This clonotype appeared many times. The rearrangement joins TRBV20-1 to TRBJ2-3, with D possibly being TRBD1 or TRBD2 (5 bases each). Trimming removed 3 bases from V and 4 bases from J, with 23 bases in between. There are 17 residues in the CDR3. Germline CDR1 DFQATT, CDR2 SNEGSKA (reference sequence). This chain's CDR3 is CSASPPDGPGGPDTQYF. CDR3 coding DNA: TGCAGTGCTAGCCCCCCGGACGGTCCTGGGGGTCCAGATACGCAGTATTTT.

V gene TRBV12-3 or TRBV12-4 combines with J gene TRBJ2-7, with 7 bases fitting TRBD1. This CDR3 has 15 amino acids. Trimming took 3 bases from V and 3 from J; bases not matched to a gene: 8. The CDR3 DNA reads TGTGCCAGCAGTTTCGCGGTTGGGACAGTCTACGAGCAGTACTTC. Residues: CASSFAVGTVYEQYF.

The J gene is TRBJ1-1, the V gene TRBV7-9; 8 bases fit TRBD1. Trimming removed 2 bases from V and 7 bases from J; junction bases left unmatched: 6. CDR3 length: 14 residues. Germline V gene lookup returns CDR1 SEHNR and CDR2 FQNEAQ (reference sequence). The CDR3: CASSLLRQGFEAFF. The CDR3 coding sequence is TGTGCCAGCAGCTTATTGAGACAGGGGTTTGAAGCTTTCTTT.

A remark on this clonotype: A much more abundant neighbour one base away suggests this may be a read error. This likely comes from a read error, as the CDR3 has no conserved phenylalanine or tryptophan at its end. The rearrangement joins TRBV7-2 to TRBJ2-7; D unclear. The CDR3 extends over 14 amino acids. V lost 3 bases, J lost 0 bases, and 9 bases lay in between. The V gene's germline CDR1 is SGHTA and CDR2 FQGNSA. The CDR3 sequence is CASSFGSDSYEQYL. The DNA for the CDR3 is TGTGCCAGCAGCTTTGGGTCTGACTCCTACGAGCAGTACCTC.

This clonotype was seen only a few times. A junction end diverges from the germline sequence, so it may reflect a read error. The genes are TRBV24-1 and TRBJ2-1, with TRBD1 as a possible D gene (5 bases). Germline V lookup: CDR1 KGHDR, CDR2 SFDVKD. This CDR3 is 16 amino acids long. CDR3 sequence (DNA): TGTGCCAGCAGTGTAAGACAGTTCCCCACGGACAATGAGCAGTTCTTC. Translating it yields CASSVRQFPTDNEQFF.

This clonotype was observed at least ten times. V is TRBV12-3 or TRBV12-4 and J is TRBJ2-2, with D unclear. V was trimmed by 3 bases and J by 6 bases, leaving 5 bases between them. The CDR3 has 12 residues. CDR3 DNA sequence: TGTGCCAGCAGTTTGTTGTCCGGGGAGCTGTTTTTT. It specifies CASSLLSGELFF.

The rearrangement uses TRBV9 and TRBJ2-2; D unclear. Deletions cut 3 bases from V and 4 bases from J, with 4 bases between. Germline lookup yields CDR1 SGDLS and CDR2 YYNGEE. CDR3 size: 12 residues. CDR3 nucleotides: TGTGCCAGCAGCGGGGCCACCGGGGAGCTGTTTTTT. This codes for CASSGATGELFF.

The V gene is TRBV6-5, the J gene TRBJ2-1; TRBD2 agrees at 8 bases. Trimming cost V 5 bases and J 7 bases; bases outside gene matches: 13. The germline V gene encodes CDR1 MNHEY and CDR2 SVGAGI. This CDR3 comprises 16 residues. CDR3 nucleotide sequence: TGTGCCAGCAGTCTACCCGGGACTAGTTTCGGGAATGAGCAGTTCTTC. It codes for CASSLPGTSFGNEQFF.

For this clonotype: Mismatch with germline at one junction end may stem from a read error. The CDR3 nucleotides read TGTGCCAGCAGTTTTACAGGGGGAAACACCGTATATTTT. The encoded protein is CASSFTGGNTVYF. The chain employs TRBV27 and TRBJ1-3, with 8 bases fitting TRBD1. Germline V gene sequence: CDR1 MNHEY, CDR2 SMNVEV (reference sequence). This CDR3 comprises 13 residues.

This clonotype was seen repeatedly, ten times or more. The chain employs TRBV12-5 and TRBJ2-5; 7 nucleotides align to TRBD1. The V and J ends lost 1 base and 4 bases, in that order; junction bases with no gene match: 0. The CDR3 is 13 amino acids. In germline, CDR1 is LGHNT, CDR2 FRNRAP. Written as DNA, the CDR3 is TGTGCTAGTGGTTTGGGACAGGGAGAGACCCAGTACTTC. It is translated as CASGLGQGETQYF.

The chain joins TRBV29-1 to TRBJ2-1; D is perhaps TRBD2 (6 bases). The CDR3 extends over 13 amino acids. The germline V and J ends were trimmed by 4 bases and 5 bases, with 12 bases remaining between them. The germline gives CDR1 SQVTM, CDR2 ANQGSEA. The CDR3 here is CSVGRGGDNEQFF. The CDR3 DNA is TGCAGCGTTGGAAGGGGAGGAGACAATGAGCAGTTCTTC.

This clonotype was counted a few times. The CDR3 DNA reads as TGTGCCAGCAGCGTAGACGGGTTGAGTGAGCAGTTCTTC. Translating it yields CASSVDGLSEQFF. The chain joins TRBV9 to TRBJ2-1, with D unresolved. V was shortened by 0 bases and J by 9 bases, with 10 bases between the two germline ends. Germline lookup yields CDR1 SGDLS and CDR2 YYNGEE. The CDR3 is 13 amino acids.

This clonotype was seen repeatedly, ten times or more. V gene TRBV20-1 combines with J gene TRBJ2-1, with 9 bases identical to TRBD2. V was pared by 6 bases and J by 7 bases, with 19 bases of the junction left unmatched. Germline CDR1 and CDR2: DFQATT and SNEGSKA (reference sequence). The CDR3 length is 17 residues. Here the CDR3 DNA reads TGCAGTGCCCTCGGGGGGTACGGACTAGCGACTAAGAATGAGCAGTTCTTC. The encoded protein is CSALGGYGLATKNEQFF.

Many counts were recorded for this clonotype. This chain uses TRBV4-3 with TRBJ1-5; D gene uncertain. Trimming removed 0 bases at V and 1 base at J, with 7 bases between. The CDR3 has 15 amino acids. The germline V gene encodes CDR1 LGHNA and CDR2 YSLEER. The CDR3 here is CASSQDGRSNQPQHF. For the CDR3, the DNA is TGCGCCAGCAGCCAAGATGGCAGGAGCAATCAGCCCCAGCATTTT.

V is TRBV6-6 and J is TRBJ1-5, with TRBD1 matching 8 bases. CDR3 size: 16 residues. Germline loops: CDR1 MNHNY, CDR2 SVGAGI (reference sequence). The junction had 7 bases not matched to a gene; V was cut back by 4 bases and J by 2 bases. The CDR3 spells CASSLGTGARNQPQHF. In DNA form, the CDR3 reads TGTGCCAGCAGTTTAGGGACAGGAGCCCGCAATCAGCCCCAGCATTTT.

The chain has TRBV4-2 and TRBJ2-5; TRBD2 might be the D (6 bases). CDR1 LGHNA and CDR2 YNFKEQ come from the germline V gene. With 0 bases removed from V and 9 bases from J, the gap between germline ends came to 17 bases. The CDR3 sequence is 15 residues long. The CDR3, as DNA: TGTGCCAGCAGCCAAGATTACCAGGGAGGTGAGTCCCAGTACTTC. As protein: CASSQDYQGGESQYF.